The 18 T cell receptor beta chains reported below all come from one sample, sequenced in a study of T cell clonality in common variable immunodeficiency (dated by TCRdb to 2014 to 2015). The library relied on the immunoSEQ multiplex PCR assay. Imported from immuneACCESS, the table was reduced by TCRdb to in-frame sequences with V and J called. These copies leave out some clones; in studies compared against another copy, an unresolved V gene accounts for under half, and the cause of the remainder is not known. For this sample, about 81,000 clones are listed, none of them singletons. The ten largest clones capture approximately 0.81% of the sample. Sequenced input: peripheral blood mononuclear cells. The receptor set was obtained from a person between 18 and 75 years old in good health.

The DNA read from the CDR3 is TGTGCCAGCTCGCTCGCTCAGGGGCGGTCGACAGATACG. As protein: CASSLAQGRSTDT. In full, the CDR3 is CASSLAQGRSTDTQYF. The chain employs TRBV18 and TRBJ2-3; tentative D call: TRBD1 (6 bases). The read stops 3 residues short of the end of the CDR3; the missing end is completed from the germline J gene. Trimming removed 6 bases at V and 3 bases at J, with 19 bases between. CDR3 length equals 16 residues. The germline V gene has CDR1 KGHSH and CDR2 LQKENI.

This clone has ten or more counts. Sequencing ends 3 residues short of the CDR3 end; the germline J gene provides the rest. The rearrangement links TRBV19 to TRBJ1-3; tentatively, D is TRBD1 (5 bases). The V gene lost 3 bases and the J gene lost 4 bases, with 19 bases spanning the gap. The CDR3 is 17 amino acids. Per germline, CDR1 LNHDA and CDR2 SQIVND (reference sequence). The CDR3 sequence: CASSIDRTLFSGNTIYF. CDR3 DNA (partial): TGTGCCAGTAGTATCGATCGGACACTGTTTTCCGGAAACACC.

This clone was counted at least ten times. Read sequence stops 3 residues before the CDR3 end, and the germline J gene provides the missing end. The chain combines TRBV20-1 with TRBJ2-4, with 12 bases identical to TRBD2. The V gene's germline CDR1 is DFQATT and CDR2 SNEGSKA (reference sequence). The ends lost 1 base at V and 6 bases at J; junction bases unmatched: 7. CDR3 length: 16 residues. CDR3 DNA (partial): TGCAGTGCTAGAGCGGCTAGCGGGAGGGCTAGAAACATT. This gives the protein CSARAASGRARNI. The whole CDR3 region reads CSARAASGRARNIQYF.

Ten or more counts support this clone. CDR3 bases read: TGTGCCAGTAGTAGTCCGTATGGC. It codes for CASSSPYG. The entire CDR3 is CASSSPYGYTF. V usage is TRBV19 and J usage is TRBJ1-2; D is unresolved. Coverage ceases 3 residues before the CDR3 finishes, and the germline J gene fills in the end. V was cut by 4 bases and J by 5 bases, with 5 bases left in between. In germline, CDR1 is LNHDA, CDR2 SQIVND (reference sequence). The CDR3 contains 11 residues. The entire variable domain, with the rest obtained from reference TRBV19 and TRBJ1-2, is as follows: DGGITQSPKYLFRKEGQNVTLSCEQNLNHDAMYWYRQDPGQGLRLIYYSQIVNDFQKGDIAEGYSVSREKKESFPLTVTSAQKNPTAFYLCASSSPYGYTFGSGTRLTVV.

There are many counts of this clone. From the germline J gene comes the end of the CDR3, since the read stops 3 residues before it. The gene calls are TRBV4-1 and TRBJ1-4; D might be TRBD1 (6 bases). Trimming removed 0 bases at V and 7 bases at J, with 18 bases between. This CDR3 region has 17 residues. Per germline, CDR1 MGHRA and CDR2 YSYEKL. The CDR3 bases that were read are TGCGCCAGCAGCCAAGATCCTTCGAGGGGGGGAAGTGAAAAA. It translates to CASSQDPSRGGSEK. The whole CDR3 sequence reads CASSQDPSRGGSEKLFF.

This clone showed up many times. An end of the junction does not agree with germline; a read error may underlie this. The sequenced fragment ends 3 residues before the CDR3 boundary, so the rest is inferred from the germline J gene. The V call is TRBV4-2, the J call TRBJ1-1; a possible D gene is TRBD1 (6 bases). Germline CDR1 LGHNA, CDR2 YNFKEQ. CDR3 length equals 16 residues. CDR3 sequence: CASSQEGGARDTEAFF. The part of the CDR3 DNA that was read is TGCGCCAGCAGCCAAGAAGGGGGGGCGAGGGACACTGAA.

This clone was seen repeatedly, ten times or more. The sequenced fragment ends 3 residues before the CDR3 boundary, so the rest is inferred from the germline J gene. The rearrangement joins TRBV7-2 to TRBJ2-7; a possible D gene is TRBD1 (5 bases). Germline V gives CDR1 SGHTA, CDR2 FQGNSA. This CDR3 has 13 residues. Trimming stripped 2 bases from V and 5 bases from J, with 10 bases between. The CDR3 bases that were read are TGTGCCAGCAGCTTACAGGGATCGGACGAG. Encoded protein: CASSLQGSDE. The CDR3 as a whole reads CASSLQGSDEQYF.

This clone appeared many times. Read sequence stops 3 residues before the CDR3 end, and the germline J gene provides the missing end. This chain uses TRBV15 with TRBJ2-7; D is ambiguous. The CDR3 sequence is 11 residues long. Trimming stripped 1 base from V and 6 bases from J, with 4 bases between. Germline CDR1 is LNHNV and CDR2 is YYDKDF (reference sequence). Partial CDR3 DNA: TGTGCCACCAGCAGAGGGGCCGAG. Its translation: CATSRGAE. The complete CDR3 reads CATSRGAEQYF.

There are many counts of this clone. Coverage ceases 3 residues before the CDR3 finishes, and the germline J gene fills in the end. V gene TRBV19 combines with J gene TRBJ2-7; perhaps TRBD2 as D (6 bases). The CDR3 has 14 amino acids. V was pared by 2 bases and J by 2 bases, with 10 bases between. Germline-derived CDR1 and CDR2 are LNHDA and SQIVND (reference sequence). The part of the CDR3 DNA that was read is TGTGCCAGTAGTATACTGGGGGGTCCCTACGAG. Translating it yields CASSILGGPYE. The CDR3 reads in full as CASSILGGPYEQYF.

This clone has at least ten counts. Sequencing ends 3 residues short of the CDR3 end; the germline J gene provides the rest. The chain has TRBV29-1 and TRBJ1-1; 7 bases are shared with TRBD1. The CDR3 runs 14 residues. Germline V gene lookup returns CDR1 SQVTM and CDR2 ANQGSEA. The ends lost 3 bases at V and 4 bases at J; junction bases unmatched: 8. The chain's CDR3 is CSVEAGGYGTEAFF. The DNA read from the CDR3 is TGCAGCGTTGAGGCAGGGGGGTATGGCACTGAA. The variable domain in full, with the rest retrieved from reference TRBV29-1 and TRBJ1-1, is SAVISQKPSRDICQRGTSLTIQCQVDSQVTMMFWYRQQPGQSLTLIATANQGSEATYESGFVIDKFPISRPNLTFSTLTVSNMSPEDSSIYLCSVEAGGYGTEAFFGQGTRLTVV.

About this clone: From the germline J gene comes the end of the CDR3, since the read stops 3 residues before it. The chain employs TRBV19 and TRBJ1-5; TRBD1 aligns across 7 bases. Germline V gene lookup returns CDR1 LNHDA and CDR2 SQIVND (reference sequence). This CDR3 spans 19 amino acids. Trimming cost V 3 bases and J 0 bases; bases outside gene matches: 14. CDR3 protein: CASSIASGTDAYSNQPQHF. The sequenced CDR3 bases are TGTGCCAGTAGTATCGCCTCAGGGACAGACGCTTATAGCAATCAGCCC. The full variable domain, in which reference TRBV19 and TRBJ1-5 provide the parts outside the CDR3, is DGGITQSPKYLFRKEGQNVTLSCEQNLNHDAMYWYRQDPGQGLRLIYYSQIVNDFQKGDIAEGYSVSREKKESFPLTVTSAQKNPTAFYLCASSIASGTDAYSNQPQHFGDGTRLSIL.

About this clone: The junction departs from the called germline gene at one end, perhaps through a read error. Sequencing ends 3 residues short of the CDR3 end; the germline J gene provides the rest. The same CDR3 also results from other DNA sequences found in this sample. The rearrangement joins TRBV19 to TRBJ2-3; 11 positions match TRBD2. The germline CDR1 and CDR2 sequences are LNHDA and SQIVND (reference sequence). The CDR3 is made up of 15 amino acids. The sequenced CDR3 bases are TGTGCCAGTAGTAATTTAGCGGGGGGGGCAGACACG. Translated: CASSNLAGGADT. The whole CDR3 region reads CASSNLAGGADTQYF.

This clone was seen at least ten times. The DNA ends 3 residues before the CDR3 does, and the rest of the CDR3 is filled in from the germline J gene. This chain joins TRBV7-6 and TRBJ2-7; 11 positions agree with TRBD2. From germline, CDR1 is SGHVS and CDR2 FNYEAQ. V trimming: 1 base; J trimming: 5 bases; junction bases outside the gene matches: 13. CDR3 size: 18 residues. The DNA read from the CDR3 is TGTGCCAGCAGCTTAGGACGGCGTAGCGGGAGGGCTGGCGACGAG. Protein sequence: CASSLGRRSGRAGDE. The complete CDR3 protein is CASSLGRRSGRAGDEQYF.

At least ten counts were recorded for this clone. The read terminates 3 residues ahead of where the CDR3 ends, so the germline J gene completes it. The chain combines TRBV9 with TRBJ2-3; 9 bases fit TRBD2. This CDR3 is built from 16 residues. After removal of 0 bases from V and 6 bases from J, the junction contained 8 bases not matched to a gene. Germline V gene lookup returns CDR1 SGDLS and CDR2 YYNGEE. Incomplete CDR3 DNA: TGTGCCAGCAGCGTAGGGCTAGCGGGAATTGACGATACG. Encoded protein: CASSVGLAGIDDT. The full CDR3 protein is CASSVGLAGIDDTQYF.

This clone showed up many times. The CDR3 is cut off 3 residues early in the read; its end comes from the germline J gene. The rearrangement uses TRBV7-2 and TRBJ2-5; D may match TRBD1 or TRBD2 (5 bases each). Germline CDR1 reads SGHTA; CDR2 reads FQGNSA. V lost 3 bases and J lost 4, with 12 bases in between. The CDR3 length is 14 residues. Incomplete CDR3 DNA: TGTGCCAGCAGCTTTACAGGAGGAGGAGAGACC. Its translation: CASSFTGGGET. The CDR3 in its entirety is CASSFTGGGETQYF.

This clone was seen many times. With the read ending 3 residues before the CDR3 end, the germline J gene is used to fill in that end. The chain employs TRBV2 and TRBJ1-5; possible D gene TRBD1, 6 bases. Germline V gives CDR1 SNHLY, CDR2 FYNNEI. V was pared by 4 bases and J by 6 bases, with 16 bases between. The CDR3 contains 15 residues. The sequenced CDR3 bases are TGTGCCAGCAGTGTCGCAGGGGATCGGAGTCAGCCC. Its protein is CASSVAGDRSQP. In full, the CDR3 is CASSVAGDRSQPQHF. Supplemented by reference TRBV2 and TRBJ1-5, the full variable domain reads EPEVTQTPSHQVTQMGQEVILRCVPISNHLYFYWYRQILGQKVEFLVSFYNNEISEKSEIFDDQFSVERPDGSNFTLKIRSTKLEDSAMYFCASSVAGDRSQPQHFGDGTRLSIL.

This clone appeared many times. The read comes to an end 3 residues before the CDR3 does, leaving the germline J gene to fill in the end. The same CDR3 can be traced to other DNA sequences in this sample. The J gene is TRBJ1-5, the V gene TRBV6-2 or TRBV6-3; D gene ambiguous. CDR1 MNHEY and CDR2 SVGEGT come from the germline V gene. This CDR3 region has 14 residues. Deletions cut 2 bases from V and 2 bases from J, with 7 bases between. CDR3: CASSYGGGNQPQHF. The CDR3 bases that were read are TGTGCCAGCAGTTACGGCGGCGGCAATCAGCCC.

This clone was observed a handful of times. The CDR3 protein is CASSKAGTGVTGELFF. The sequenced CDR3 bases are TGTGCCAGCAGTAAGGCCGGGACAGGGGTAACCGGGGAG. The chain combines TRBV2 with TRBJ2-2; TRBD1 aligns across 10 bases. Coverage ceases 3 residues before the CDR3 finishes, and the germline J gene fills in the end. The CDR3 runs 16 residues. With V trimmed by 5 bases and J by 5 bases, 8 bases remained unmatched. Germline V CDR1 and CDR2: SNHLY, FYNNEI.